These 5 T cell receptor beta chains came from one sample sequenced in a study of CD8+CD57+ T cells in acquired aplastic anemia. CDR3 and TCR beta VDJ profiling relied on genomic DNA as the template. TCRdb analysed the reads with MiXCR anew, one entry per CDR3 protein. This table has about 130,000 distinct CDR3 sequences, more than 40% appearing once. Source material: sorted CD4+, CD8+, or CD8+CD57+ T cells (not recorded which) from PBMCs. These receptors were taken from a human donor in good health, serving as a control.

Turning to this clonotype: A junction boundary mismatches the germline segment, possibly from a read error. This chain links TRBV20-1 with TRBJ2-7; either TRBD1 or TRBD2 may fit D (7 bases each). The CDR3 is made up of 13 amino acids. Germline V lookup: CDR1 DFQATT, CDR2 SNEGSKA (reference sequence). The CDR3 spells CSAARDRDYGQYF. DNA of the CDR3: TGCAGTGCTGCTAGAGACAGGGACTACGGGCAGTACTTC.

This clonotype was counted between two and nine times. The chain combines TRBV2 with TRBJ1-3, with unresolved D. Trimming shortened V by 6 bases and J by 0 bases, and 9 bases separated the two germline ends. CDR1 is SNHLY, CDR2 FYNNEI, per germline. CDR3 size: 14 residues. The CDR3 sequence is CASSALSSGNTIYF. The CDR3 DNA reads as TGTGCCAGCAGCGCCCTAAGCTCTGGAAACACCATATATTTT.

The rearrangement links TRBV29-1 to TRBJ1-1; unclear D gene. CDR1 and CDR2 (germline): SQVTM, ANQGSEA. V was clipped by 2 bases and J by 1 base, with 5 bases between them. This CDR3 spans 12 amino acids. In nucleotides, the CDR3 is TGCAGCGTTGAATCAGGGAACACTGAAGCTTTCTTT. It is translated as CSVESGNTEAFF.

This clonotype was recorded many times. CDR3 region: CASSYYALGTGANYGYTF. For the CDR3, the DNA is TGTGCCAGCAGTTACTATGCCCTAGGGACAGGGGCTAACTATGGCTACACCTTC. V and J are TRBV6-2 or TRBV6-3 and TRBJ1-2, with TRBD1 identical over 10 bases. The V gene's germline CDR1 is MNHEY and CDR2 SVGEGT. The CDR3 is 18 amino acids. The junction had 8 bases not matched to a gene; V was cut back by 1 base and J by 0 bases.

The sample holds many counts of this clonotype. This rearrangement joins TRBV4-1 to TRBJ2-1; 9 bases map to TRBD1. V lost 3 bases and J lost 5; bases outside the gene matches: 14. Germline CDR1 reads MGHRA; CDR2 reads YSYEKL. This CDR3 region has 18 residues. This CDR3 reads CASSHQDLIGTGNNEQFF. The DNA of the CDR3 is TGCGCCAGCAGCCACCAAGATCTGATCGGGACAGGGAACAATGAGCAGTTCTTC.